Following are 2 T cell receptor beta chains from one sample sequenced in a study of blood T cell repertoires in COVID-19. The protocol was immunoSEQ multiplex PCR, while the TCRdb copy is restricted to in-frame clones and leaves out a portion. The sample has over 45,000 clones; 91% are singletons. The sample taken for sequencing was peripheral blood. These receptors were collected from a human donor in a cohort sampled during active COVID-19.

The CDR3 bases are TGTGCCAGCAGTTACGCGGGGGGCAGCTCCTACGAGCAGTACTTC. Residues: CASSYAGGSSYEQYF. The chain has TRBV6-5 and TRBJ2-7; 8 bases match TRBD2. Germline V gives CDR1 MNHEY, CDR2 SVGAGI. Trimming removed 2 bases from V and 0 bases from J; junction bases left unmatched: 3. The CDR3 sequence is 15 residues long.

The chain recombines TRBV15 with TRBJ1-4; TRBD1 matches 7 bases. The CDR3 runs 16 residues. Germline CDR1 reads LNHNV; CDR2 reads YYDKDF (reference sequence). Losses at the gene ends were 1 base for V and 9 bases for J; bases not matched to a gene: 11. CDR3 bases: TGTGCCACCAGCAGAGGAAGGCAGGGGGAAATGAAAAAACTGTTTTTT. Its translation: CATSRGRQGEMKKLFF.